This record concerns one T cell receptor beta chain sequence. The sample belongs to a study of T cell changes during pregnancy in multiple sclerosis. The length of the CDR3 is 15 residues. Trimming took 3 bases from V and 7 from J; bases not matched to a gene: 7. The germline CDR1 and CDR2 sequences are MNHEY and SMNVEV (reference sequence). Data came from immunoSEQ multiplex PCR; TCRdb stores just in-frame clones and leaves some out. The profile shows tens of thousands of clones, 85% to 95% of them singletons. The chain uses TRBV27 and TRBJ2-3, with 10 nucleotides matching TRBD1. This clonotype originated in a female donor with multiple sclerosis, enrolled in a pregnancy study. The sample here was peripheral blood, taken after pregnancy. The CDR3 bases are TGTGCCAGCAGTTTTAACCGGGACAGGGGCCATACGCAGTATTTT. This encodes CASSFNRDRGHTQYF.